This TCR beta chain was identified during a study of blood T cells in healthy people across ages. Sample-barcoded 5' priming and a J-beta primer mix drove a second PCR of roughly 7 to 11 cycles. TCRdb re-analysed the 5' RACE reads in MiXCR, keeping a single row per CDR3 protein. The sample lists 650,000 to 800,000 distinct CDR3 sequences, roughly 44% occurring once. Turning to this clonotype: Germline is not matched at one junction end, which may reflect a read error.

The receptor was isolated from a man aged 60 to 75 in good health. The sample consisted of blood.

In DNA, the CDR3 is TGCGTCAGCAGCCAAGGACCCGGACTAGCGGGGGACACAGATACGCAGTATTTT. It is translated as CVSSQGPGLAGDTDTQYF. The chain is built from TRBV4-3 and TRBJ2-3; 13 bases match TRBD2. The CDR3 is made up of 18 amino acids. Germline loops: CDR1 LGHNA, CDR2 YSLEER.